The entry below gives a single T cell receptor beta chain sequence along with its context. This CDR3 is 16 amino acids long. CDR1 MDHEN and CDR2 SYDVKM come from the germline V gene. Trimming cost V 4 bases and J 4 bases; bases outside gene matches: 7. In the authors' methods: Reference gene primer amplification gave estimated nucleated cell counts. Data came from immunoSEQ multiplex PCR; TCRdb stores just in-frame clones and leaves some out. V, J and clone size were drawn from that table, and D and trimming were deduced from the DNA. Of 250,000 to 350,000 clones in the sample, 80% to 90% are singletons; the top ten hold around 0.84%. The record originates from a study of blood T cell repertoires in COVID-19. Overall study: Acute and convalescent COVID-19 samples came from the United States, Italy and Spain. From T cells, B-cell-depleted T cells, or PBMCs came the material, which was cDNA or gDNA.

Source material: peripheral blood. J is TRBJ2-3 and V is TRBV28; 11 bases are shared with TRBD2. The TCR originated in a man under 40 with acute or convalescent COVID-19. The CDR3 region is CASSSRLAGTADTQYF. CDR3 nucleotides: TGTGCCAGCAGTTCACGACTAGCGGGAACCGCAGATACGCAGTATTTT.